This T cell receptor (beta chain) appears in the sequencing data of a study of blood T cell repertoires in COVID-19. Study-level background: Acute-phase and convalescent COVID-19 samples originated in the United States, Italy and Spain. PBMCs, B-cell-depleted T cells, or T cells provided the cDNA or gDNA that made up the material.

Sequenced by immunoSEQ multiplex PCR; TCRdb stores in-frame clones only, minus some. Found here are about 63,000 clones, around 79% of them singletons; the top ten hold approximately 30%. What was sequenced was peripheral blood. This TCR was sampled from a human donor in a cohort sampled during active COVID-19.

DNA for the CDR3: TGTGCCAGCAGCTTAGCGCTCGTTCGGGAGACAGGGGGTCGGGATGAGCAGTTCTTC. Residues: CASSLALVRETGGRDEQFF. This sequence joins TRBV7-9 and TRBJ2-1, with 9 bases identical to TRBD1. Germline values: CDR1 SEHNR, CDR2 FQNEAQ (reference sequence). The junction had 17 bases not matched to a gene; V was cut back by 0 bases and J by 8 bases. The CDR3 totals 19 residues.